This is a list of T cell receptor beta chains from one sample in a study of cytomegalovirus exposure and HLA in healthy donors. TCRdb keeps only in-frame clones here, not all; method: immunoSEQ multiplex PCR. Among 110,000 to 150,000 clones listed, around 79% were seen once. Sequencing was done on a sample of PBMCs. The source of these receptors is a male donor in good health and CMV-seronegative. CDR3s include the opening cysteine and the closing phenylalanine or tryptophan. The D gene is left open where the match is weak. Part of the rows lack a size; the others show once, few, many or a class for expanded clones.

D gene | J gene | V gene | clone size | CDR3 DNA | CDR3 protein
TRBD2 | TRBJ2-1 | TRBV7-9 | once | TGTGCCAGCAGCCGGACTAGCGGGGGGGGGATTGAGCAGTTCTTC | CASSRTSGGGIEQFF
TRBD1 | TRBJ2-7 | TRBV4-1 | . | TGCGCCAGCAGCTACGACAGGGTAGGTATCTACGAGCAGTACTTC | CASSYDRVGIYEQYF
. | TRBJ2-1 | TRBV19 | . | TGTGCCAGTAGACCCCTAGCGAGAAACAATGAGCAGTTCTTC | CASRPLARNNEQFF
TRBD1 | TRBJ1-1 | TRBV7-6 | . | TGTGCCAGCAGCCCTCGGACAGGGCAAACTGAAGCTTTCTTT | CASSPRTGQTEAFF
. | TRBJ1-1 | TRBV25-1 | . | TGTGCCAGCAGGGAAAAAGAGCGGGGGCGAAGGGCTGAAGCTTTCTTT | CASREKERGRRAEAFF
TRBD1 | TRBJ1-2 | TRBV7-2 | . | TGTGCCAGCAGCCCAGGGACAGGTGCAGACTATGGCTACACCTTC | CASSPGTGADYGYTF
. | TRBJ1-5 | TRBV30 | once | TGTGCCTGGACAGGGGTAGGGGGCAATCAGCCCCAGCATTTT | CAWTGVGGNQPQHF
TRBD1 | TRBJ2-1 | TRBV25-1 | . | TGTGCCAGCAGTGCGTCGGACAGGGTCTTGTACAATGAGCAGTTCTTC | CASSASDRVLYNEQFF
. | TRBJ2-3 | TRBV9 | . | TGTGCCAGCAGCCTTAGCGTGGATACGCAGTATTTT | CASSLSVDTQYF
TRBD1 | TRBJ1-5 | TRBV10-1 | . | TGCGCCAGCAGTGAGTCTAGGAGGGACAGGGAGAATCAGCCCCAGCATTTT | CASSESRRDRENQPQHF
TRBD2 | TRBJ2-5 | TRBV19 | . | TGTGCCAGTAGTATGTCAGGACTAGCGCTCCAAGAGACCCAGTACTTC | CASSMSGLALQETQYF
TRBD1 | TRBJ2-4 | TRBV5-1 | . | TGCGCCAGCAGCCTCCGGGACAGGGACATTCAGTACTTC | CASSLRDRDIQYF
TRBD1 | TRBJ1-5 | TRBV6-6 | . | TGTGCCAGCAGTTCCCCAGGGGGCAATAAAAATCAGCCCCAGCATTTT | CASSSPGGNKNQPQHF
TRBD2 | TRBJ2-2 | TRBV7-2 | . | TGTGCCAGCAGCCCGAAAACGATCGGACTAGCGGCATCGTCCGGGGAGCTGTTTTTT | CASSPKTIGLAASSGELFF
TRBD1 | TRBJ1-1 | TRBV7-8 | . | TGTGCCAGCAGCGCGGGACAGACCACTGAAGCTTTCTTT | CASSAGQTTEAFF
TRBD2 | TRBJ2-7 | TRBV6-4 | . | TGTGCCAGCAATTTTGAAAAACTAGCGGGAGGACCCTACGAGCAGTACTTC | CASNFEKLAGGPYEQYF
TRBD2 | TRBJ2-7 | TRBV7-9 | . | TGTTCCAGCAGCTTAGGTGGTGGACTAGCGAAGGAACTCGGGGGGGAGCAGTACTTC | CSSSLGGGLAKELGGEQYF
. | TRBJ1-2 | TRBV7-2 | . | TGTGCCAGCAGCCAAGCAGGGAACAACTATGGCTACACCTTC | CASSQAGNNYGYTF
. | TRBJ2-7 | TRBV6-5 | . | TGTGCCAGCAGTTACTCGGTGGAGAACTACGAGCAGTACTTC | CASSYSVENYEQYF
. | TRBJ2-7 | TRBV5-4 | . | TGTGCCAGCAGCACGCGGACTAAACAGTACTTC | CASSTRTKQYF
. | TRBJ2-3 | TRBV2 | . | TGTGCCAGGCACAGGGAGGGGACAGATACGCAGTATTTT | CARHREGTDTQYF
. | TRBJ2-6 | TRBV2 | . | TGTGCCAGCATCTCCTCAGGGGCTGGGGCCAACGTCCTGACTTTC | CASISSGAGANVLTF